Presented here are 18 T cell receptor beta chains from one specimen sequenced in a study of blood T cell repertoires in COVID-19 (TCRdb year 2020). Libraries came from the immunoSEQ multiplex PCR assay. TCRdb's version of the immuneACCESS table is confined to in-frame rearrangements and falls short of the full clone set. An unresolved V gene accounts for under half of the shortfall where checked; the remainder is of unknown origin. This sample holds fewer than 120,000 clones; nearly 90% were observed only once. The ten most abundant clones make up around 4.8% of the sample. Sequencing was performed on peripheral blood. These receptors originate from a human donor in a cohort sampled during active COVID-19.

The gene calls are TRBV29-1 and TRBJ2-5; D perhaps matches TRBD1 (6 bases). Germline loops: CDR1 SQVTM, CDR2 ANQGSEA. The V and J ends lost 4 bases and 7 bases respectively, with 16 bases between them. There are 13 residues in the CDR3. CDR3 region: CSVVDRTPGTQYF. CDR3 in DNA: TGCAGCGTTGTCGACAGGACTCCGGGGACCCAGTACTTC.

This CDR3 reads CAWNRAVNTEAFF. CDR3 nucleotides: TGTGCCTGGAACAGGGCGGTGAACACTGAAGCTTTCTTT. This chain uses TRBV30 with TRBJ1-1; D is possibly TRBD1 (6 bases). The CDR3 consists of 13 residues. CDR1 is GTSNPN and CDR2 is SVGIG in the germline V gene (reference sequence). V was shortened by 4 bases and J by 0 bases, with 9 bases between the two germline ends.

The chain employs TRBV9 and TRBJ2-3, with a possible D match to TRBD2 (6 bases). Trimming stripped 6 bases from V and 6 bases from J, with 17 bases between. This CDR3 contains 14 residues. Germline CDR1 is SGDLS and CDR2 is YYNGEE. CDR3 in DNA: TGTGCCAGCACCCGGGACTCCCCAAGCGATACGCAGTATTTT. This gives the protein CASTRDSPSDTQYF.

This sequence joins TRBV6-5 and TRBJ1-2; D unclear. V was cut by 6 bases and J by 2 bases, with 16 bases left in between. Germline loops: CDR1 MNHEY, CDR2 SVGAGI. This CDR3 has 15 amino acids. The CDR3, as DNA: TGTGCCAGCAGGGAGATGGCAGTACTCAACTATGGCTACACCTTC. This codes for CASREMAVLNYGYTF.

V usage is TRBV19 and J usage is TRBJ2-1, with TRBD1 matching over 9 bases. The CDR3 sequence is 16 residues long. The V gene end was trimmed by 1 base and the J gene end by 8 bases; junction bases not matched to a gene: 9. CDR1 and CDR2 from the germline V gene are LNHDA and SQIVND (reference sequence). DNA of the CDR3: TGTGCCAGTAGTATAGCTGGGACAGGGCCCAGGGATGAGCAGTTCTTC. This translates into CASSIAGTGPRDEQFF.

V usage is TRBV27 and J usage is TRBJ1-1, with D unresolved. Germline lookup yields CDR1 MNHEY and CDR2 SMNVEV (reference sequence). Trimming cost V 8 bases and J 0 bases, with 10 bases left between them. This CDR3 region has 13 residues. The CDR3 DNA reads as TGTGCCAGCCGAGGGCAGTTGAACACTGAAGCTTTCTTT. This translates into CASRGQLNTEAFF.

V is TRBV29-1 and J is TRBJ1-3, with 9 nucleotides matching TRBD1. Germline V gene data show CDR1 as SQVTM and CDR2 as ANQGSEA. J was trimmed by 11 bases and V by 3 bases; bases with no gene match: 11. The CDR3 length is 14 residues. The CDR3 loop is CSVEGTGLFSSIYF. DNA of the CDR3: TGCAGCGTTGAGGGGACAGGGTTGTTCTCCTCCATATATTTT. Full variable domain (remainder filled in from reference TRBV29-1 and TRBJ1-3): SAVISQKPSRDICQRGTSLTIQCQVDSQVTMMFWYRQQPGQSLTLIATANQGSEATYESGFVIDKFPISRPNLTFSTLTVSNMSPEDSSIYLCSVEGTGLFSSIYFGEGSWLTVV.

This sequence joins TRBV10-2 and TRBJ1-6; D remains unclear. V gave up 0 bases and J gave up 0 bases, with 12 bases separating them. Germline CDR1 and CDR2: WSHSY and SAAADI. CDR3 size: 18 residues. The CDR3 nucleotides are TGCGCCAGCAGTGAGTCTTTACAGTTAAGCTCCTATAATTCACCCCTCCACTTT. Translation gives CASSESLQLSSYNSPLHF.

The gene calls are TRBV5-1 and TRBJ2-1, with D perhaps matching TRBD1 (5 bases). This CDR3 has 14 residues. V dropped 0 bases and J dropped 4 bases, with 8 bases sitting between them. From germline, CDR1 is SGHRS and CDR2 YFSETQ. Here the CDR3 DNA reads TGCGCCAGCAGCTTGGATAGGGGATACAATGAGCAGTTCTTC. Amino acids: CASSLDRGYNEQFF.

This clone was seen once. The chain is built from TRBV5-8 and TRBJ2-3, with 7 bases identical to TRBD1. CDR3 length equals 15 residues. V shed 2 bases and J 2 bases; nucleotides not matched to a gene: 5. Germline V gene sequence: CDR1 SGHTS, CDR2 YDEGEE. The CDR3, as DNA: TGTGCCAGCAGCTTCGACAGGGTCTCCACAGATACGCAGTATTTT. Translated, it gives CASSFDRVSTDTQYF.

Of note for this clone: This sample also contains other DNA sequences that code for the same CDR3. The chain carries TRBV5-4 and TRBJ2-7; 11 bases line up with TRBD1. The CDR3 is 15 residues long. The V gene end was trimmed by 3 bases and the J gene end by 2 bases; junction bases not matched to a gene: 4. The germline gives CDR1 SGHNT, CDR2 YYREEE (reference sequence). This CDR3 is CASSSPGQGAYEQYF. In DNA form, the CDR3 reads TGTGCCAGCAGCTCCCCGGGACAGGGGGCCTACGAGCAGTACTTC.

CDR3 DNA sequence: TGTGCCAGCAGCTTAACACTAGCGGGAGGAGAGACCCAGTACTTC. Its translation: CASSLTLAGGETQYF. The rearrangement uses TRBV7-9 and TRBJ2-5; 12 bases are shared with TRBD2. J was trimmed by 4 bases and V by 2 bases; bases with no gene match: 2. Germline values: CDR1 SEHNR, CDR2 FQNEAQ (reference sequence). The CDR3 sequence is 15 residues long.

The chain is built from TRBV6-5 and TRBJ1-2; D not certain. The CDR3 is 14 residues long. Germline CDR1 and CDR2: MNHEY and SVGAGI. The V gene lost 3 bases and the J gene lost 4 bases, with 12 bases spanning the gap. CDR3 in amino acids: CASSYIGRFYGYTF. The CDR3 DNA sequence: TGTGCCAGCAGTTATATAGGGAGATTCTATGGCTACACCTTC.

The V and J genes are TRBV6-5 and TRBJ2-5; D remains unclear. The germline V gene encodes CDR1 MNHEY and CDR2 SVGAGI. The V end lost 8 bases, the J end lost 5 bases, and 6 bases lay between the germline ends. The CDR3 has 10 amino acids. The CDR3 sequence is CASGSETQYF. DNA of the CDR3: TGTGCCAGCGGTTCGGAGACCCAGTACTTC.

This clone is a singleton in its sample. The J gene is TRBJ2-5, the V gene TRBV24-1, with 15 nucleotides matching TRBD2. Looked up from germline, CDR1 is KGHDR and CDR2 is SFDVKD. The CDR3 is 19 amino acids. The V and J ends lost 4 bases and 2 bases, in that order; junction bases with no gene match: 10. The CDR3 DNA reads TGTGCCACCAGTGACCCAACCCCCGGACTAGCGGGAGGGCAAGAGACCCAGTACTTC. Its protein product is CATSDPTPGLAGGQETQYF.

This chain joins TRBV7-3 and TRBJ2-4, with D possibly matching TRBD2 (6 bases). Per germline, CDR1 SGHTA and CDR2 FQGTGA. This CDR3 has 13 residues. V gave up 6 bases and J gave up 7 bases, with 13 bases separating them. The CDR3 DNA reads as TGTGCCAGCAGGGCTAGGGAGGAGAACATTCAGTACTTC. Amino acids: CASRAREENIQYF.

J is TRBJ2-7 and V is TRBV5-1; 7 nucleotides agree with TRBD2. Unmatched junction bases numbered 18, after V lost 3 bases and J lost 3 bases. CDR1 is SGHRS, CDR2 YFSETQ, per germline. The CDR3 has 18 amino acids. CDR3 nucleotide sequence: TGCGCCAGCAGCTACTCGCCTCTCCGGCTAGCGGAAGACTACGAGCAGTACTTC. Protein product: CASSYSPLRLAEDYEQYF.

V gene TRBV5-1 combines with J gene TRBJ1-1; no firm D call. The ends were cut back, 7 bases at V and 0 bases at J, with 13 bases in the middle. This CDR3 has 14 residues. CDR1 is SGHRS, CDR2 YFSETQ, per germline. The CDR3 DNA follows: TGCGCCAGCGCGAAAGATACGGTGAACACTGAAGCTTTCTTT. Amino acids: CASAKDTVNTEAFF. Full variable domain (missing parts from reference TRBV5-1 and TRBJ1-1): KAGVTQTPRYLIKTRGQQVTLSCSPISGHRSVSWYQQTPGQGLQFLFEYFSETQRNKGNFPGRFSGRQFSNSRSEMNVSTLELGDSALYLCASAKDTVNTEAFFGQGTRLTVV.